These 14 T cell receptor beta chains came from one sample sequenced in a study of blood T cells in healthy people across ages. For the second PCR, which ran for about 6 to 11 cycles, a sample-barcoded 5' primer and a J-beta primer mix were used. One entry per CDR3 protein results from TCRdb running MiXCR on the 5' RACE reads. The sample lists hundreds of thousands of distinct CDR3 sequences, 22% occurring once. Sequencing input: blood. The receptors shown here come from a man between 65 and 85 years old in good health.

This clonotype was observed a handful of times. J is TRBJ2-4 and V is TRBV28, with D possibly TRBD1 on 6 matching bases. The germline CDR1 and CDR2 sequences are MDHEN and SYDVKM. Trimming stripped 5 bases from V and 8 bases from J, with 16 bases between. CDR3 size: 14 residues. The CDR3 is CASSPHRDTDIQYF. The CDR3 DNA is TGTGCCAGCAGTCCTCACCGGGACACAGACATTCAGTACTTC.

This clonotype was seen just once. This chain joins TRBV6-1 and TRBJ2-3; the D gene could be TRBD1 or TRBD2 (5 bases each). The CDR3 has 15 residues. The V end lost 5 bases, the J end lost 1 base, and 13 bases lay between the germline ends. Germline assignment: CDR1 MNHNS and CDR2 SASEGT. DNA for the CDR3: TGTGCCAGCAGTACGAGGGGCGCAGGCACAGATACGCAGTATTTT. Protein sequence: CASSTRGAGTDTQYF.

This clonotype was seen a handful of times. The V gene is TRBV7-9, the J gene TRBJ2-5; TRBD2 aligns across 12 bases. Germline V gives CDR1 SEHNR, CDR2 FQNEAQ (reference sequence). The junction had 18 bases not matched to a gene; V was cut back by 2 bases and J by 5 bases. This CDR3 region has 20 residues. CDR3 residues: CASSLSTGLAGSNVGETQYF. Written as DNA, the CDR3 is TGTGCCAGCAGCTTAAGTACGGGACTAGCGGGCTCCAATGTCGGTGAGACCCAGTACTTC.

Comments on this clonotype: The junction departs from germline at one end; a sequencing error may be responsible. This chain connects TRBV10-1 to TRBJ2-1; 9 bases map to TRBD2. Per germline, CDR1 WNHNN and CDR2 SYGVQD (reference sequence). This CDR3 contains 13 residues. The CDR3 reads CASSLLAGSERFF. The CDR3 nucleotides are TGCGCCAGCAGCCTTCTAGCGGGGAGTGAGCGGTTCTTC.

CDR3 amino acids: CATQKEASYNEQFF. The CDR3 nucleotides read TGTGCCACCCAGAAAGAGGCGTCCTACAATGAGCAGTTCTTC. The chain links TRBV13 to TRBJ2-1, with D uncertain. The CDR3 extends over 14 amino acids. Germline CDR1 and CDR2: PRHDT and FYEKMQ (reference sequence). Trimming pared 10 bases from V and 1 base from J, leaving 14 bases between.

There are a few counts of this clonotype. J is TRBJ1-3 and V is TRBV4-3; D unresolved. V was shortened by 1 base and J by 0 bases, with 7 bases between the two germline ends. The length of the CDR3 is 15 residues. Germline CDR1 LGHNA, CDR2 YSLEER. The CDR3 spells CASSQAIVSGNTIYF. CDR3 DNA: TGCGCCAGCAGCCAAGCTATCGTCTCTGGAAACACCATATATTTT.

This clonotype was detected a few times. The chain employs TRBV6-5 and TRBJ1-4; D ambiguous. The CDR3 totals 14 residues. In germline, CDR1 is MNHEY, CDR2 SVGAGI. The V end lost 4 bases, the J end lost 1 base, and 7 bases lay between the germline ends. Written as DNA, the CDR3 is TGTGCCAGCAGTTTGGAGGGAACTAATGAAAAACTGTTTTTT. The encoded protein is CASSLEGTNEKLFF.

This clonotype appeared a few times. The chain combines TRBV3-1 with TRBJ2-3, with 9 bases lining up with TRBD2. The CDR3 sequence is 16 residues long. Germline V gene data show CDR1 as LGHDT and CDR2 as YNNKEL (reference sequence). With V trimmed by 1 base and J by 2 bases, 4 bases remained unmatched. CDR3 sequence: CASSQGLAGLTDTQYF. In DNA form, the CDR3 reads TGTGCCAGCAGCCAAGGCCTAGCGGGACTCACAGATACGCAGTATTTT.

The J gene is TRBJ1-2, the V gene TRBV19; D remains ambiguous. Trimming cost V 7 bases and J 4 bases, with 19 bases left between them. The germline V gene encodes CDR1 LNHDA and CDR2 SQIVND (reference sequence). The CDR3 consists of 15 residues. The CDR3 here is CASTPVGKLSYGYTF. The CDR3 DNA reads as TGTGCCAGTACCCCAGTAGGGAAATTAAGCTATGGCTACACCTTC.

Concerning this clonotype: A read error may be the cause here, since a much bigger clone is one base away. The chain has TRBV7-9 and TRBJ2-5; 14 bases match TRBD2. CDR1 is SEHNR, CDR2 FQNEAQ, per germline (reference sequence). The CDR3 has 15 amino acids. V was clipped by 5 bases and J by 4 bases; unmatched bases: 3. The CDR3 DNA is TGTGCCAGCAGCATCGGACTAGCGGGAGGAGAGACCCAGTACTTC. It is translated as CASSIGLAGGETQYF.

The gene calls are TRBV7-7 and TRBJ2-5; 8 bases are a match to TRBD2. This CDR3 is 15 amino acids long. The junction had 6 bases not matched to a gene; V was cut back by 1 base and J by 5 bases. Germline V lookup: CDR1 SSHAT, CDR2 FNYEAQ (reference sequence). The CDR3 sequence is CASSLVAGGGETQYF. CDR3 DNA sequence: TGTGCCAGCAGCTTAGTTGCGGGGGGTGGTGAGACCCAGTACTTC.

The chain is built from TRBV7-6 and TRBJ1-4; D unresolved. The CDR3 is 14 amino acids. Trimming took 5 bases from V and 5 from J, leaving 12 bases between them. Germline CDR1 reads SGHVS; CDR2 reads FNYEAQ. CDR3 sequence reads: CASSRGAENEKLFF. The CDR3 DNA is TGTGCCAGCAGCCGGGGTGCGGAGAATGAAAAACTGTTTTTT.

With regard to this clonotype: The junction differs from germline at one of its ends, possibly a read error. This chain connects TRBV28 to TRBJ2-7; the D gene is possibly TRBD1 (5 bases). The CDR3 has 17 amino acids. Germline CDR1 and CDR2: MDHEN and SYDVKM. The chain's CDR3 is CAGSLILGFKGNYEQYF. The CDR3 nucleotides are TGTGCCGGCAGTTTAATTCTGGGTTTTAAGGGGAACTACGAGCAGTACTTC.

Turning to this clonotype: At one boundary the junction diverges from the germline segment, which might be a read error. The chain recombines TRBV5-1 with TRBJ2-3; TRBD1 is a possible D gene (6 bases). This CDR3 region has 18 residues. The V gene's germline CDR1 is SGHRS and CDR2 YFSETQ. CDR3 DNA: TGCGCCAGCAGCTTGGAAGGAGTGACAGGCCTTAGCACGGATACGCAGTATTTT. Translation: CASSLEGVTGLSTDTQYF. The whole variable domain, remainder taken from reference TRBV5-1 and TRBJ2-3, is KAGVTQTPRYLIKTRGQQVTLSCSPISGHRSVSWYQQTPGQGLQFLFEYFSETQRNKGNFPGRFSGRQFSNSRSEMNVSTLELGDSALYLCASSLEGVTGLSTDTQYFGPGTRLTVL.